These 5 T cell receptor beta chains were sequenced from one sample in a study of Ad26.COV2.S vaccination and SARS-CoV-2 variants. Sequencing used immunoSEQ multiplex PCR; TCRdb keeps in-frame clones, though not all of them. The sample carries hundreds of thousands of clones, approximately 86% recorded once. Treatment indicated: some 20 received Ad26.COV2.S at low or high dose, single or two shots; 5 received placebo; per-sample allocation not given. Sample collection was performed on day 63 after the first vaccine or placebo injection. The source material was peripheral blood, sampled in a trial of Ad26.COV2.S vaccine versus placebo. These receptors all stem from a person aged 18 to 65 who received the Ad26.COV2.S COVID-19 vaccine or a placebo.

The chain employs TRBV5-6 and TRBJ1-1, with D hard to call. CDR1 and CDR2 from the germline V gene are SGHDT and YYEEEE. This CDR3 contains 12 residues. V lost 4 bases and J lost 0, with 4 bases in between. CDR3 bases: TGTGCCAGCAGCGGAGTGAACACTGAAGCTTTCTTT. It yields the protein CASSGVNTEAFF.

V is TRBV30 and J is TRBJ2-5; TRBD2 might be the D (5 bases). The CDR3 length is 12 residues. Germline CDR1 and CDR2: GTSNPN and SVGIG (reference sequence). The germline V and J ends were trimmed by 2 bases and 4 bases, with 8 bases remaining between them. The CDR3 DNA is TGTGCCTGGAGTCGGGGTGCAGAGACCCAGTACTTC. Protein sequence: CAWSRGAETQYF.

This chain connects TRBV7-6 to TRBJ1-5, with D maybe TRBD1 (5 bases). Germline CDR1 and CDR2: SGHVS and FNYEAQ. The length of the CDR3 is 12 residues. With 3 bases removed from V and 13 bases from J, the gap between germline ends came to 13 bases. The CDR3 is CASSLGGAPQHF. The CDR3 DNA reads as TGTGCCAGCAGCTTGGGGGGAGCTCCTCAGCATTTT.

The V call is TRBV15, the J call TRBJ2-4; no clear D gene. Germline V CDR1 and CDR2: LNHNV, YYDKDF (reference sequence). V was shortened by 2 bases and J by 8 bases, with 10 bases between the two germline ends. The CDR3 covers 13 residues. The CDR3 nucleotides are TGTGCCACCAGCAGACAAGATAAAGACATTCAGTACTTC. Its translation: CATSRQDKDIQYF.

The J gene is TRBJ2-7, the V gene TRBV7-2; TRBD1 matches 7 bases. The trim removed 6 bases at V and 6 bases at J, leaving 8 bases unmatched. CDR3 length equals 13 residues. Per the germline V gene, CDR1 is SGHTA and CDR2 is FQGNSA. The CDR3 reads CASRAGTAAEQYF. CDR3 bases: TGTGCCAGCAGGGCCGGGACAGCGGCCGAGCAGTACTTC.